Shown below are 29 T cell receptor beta chains from a single sample sequenced in a study of cytomegalovirus exposure and HLA in healthy donors (dated by TCRdb to 2017 to 2019). Libraries were constructed by the immunoSEQ multiplex PCR assay. For the multiplex PCR, a mixture combining 60 forward primers for TCR Vbeta segments and 13 reverse primers for TCR Jbeta segments was used. Here the immuneACCESS table is served through TCRdb, limited to in-frame sequences with V and J called. Missing clones are a known gap in these copies; in checked studies unresolved V genes cover under half, and the rest lacks a known reason. This sample gives some 120,000 clones in total; about three quarters of them show up just once. Over 1% of the sample is held by the ten biggest clonotypes. Material for sequencing was PBMCs. These TCRs come from a human donor in good health.

The chain is built from TRBV2 and TRBJ2-2, with a possible D match to TRBD1 (5 bases). The CDR3 is made up of 14 amino acids. Trimming removed 7 bases from V and 6 bases from J, with 15 bases in between. Germline CDR1 and CDR2: SNHLY and FYNNEI. The CDR3 protein is CASMLGQHPGELFF. CDR3 coding DNA: TGTGCCAGCATGTTGGGGCAGCACCCCGGGGAGCTGTTTTTT.

The chain is built from TRBV7-6 and TRBJ1-1, with 7 bases aligning to TRBD1. Germline V lookup: CDR1 SGHVS, CDR2 FNYEAQ. J gave up 5 bases and V 4 bases, and 7 bases lay outside the gene matches. The CDR3 consists of 14 residues. This CDR3 is CASSSRGRVTEAFF. The CDR3 DNA sequence: TGTGCCAGCAGCTCAAGGGGGCGAGTGACTGAAGCTTTCTTT.

V and J are TRBV7-8 and TRBJ2-3; 9 bases are shared with TRBD2. The V and J ends lost 3 bases and 4 bases, in that order; junction bases with no gene match: 11. This CDR3 comprises 17 residues. The V gene's germline CDR1 is SGHVS and CDR2 FQNEAQ. The CDR3 nucleotides are TGTGCCAGCAGCTTGCGGGGCCGGACTAGCGAGTCAGATACGCAGTATTTT. The encoded protein is CASSLRGRTSESDTQYF.

The genes are TRBV5-1 and TRBJ1-5; D is unresolved. Germline V gene sequence: CDR1 SGHRS, CDR2 YFSETQ. Trimming cost V 6 bases and J 1 base, with 8 bases left between them. The CDR3 extends over 13 amino acids. The chain's CDR3 is CASTRGSNQPQHF. DNA for the CDR3: TGCGCCAGCACTCGAGGAAGCAATCAGCCCCAGCATTTT.

The chain combines TRBV5-1 with TRBJ2-1; TRBD2 matches 15 bases. Germline-derived CDR1 and CDR2 are SGHRS and YFSETQ. This CDR3 is 17 amino acids long. V lost 0 bases and J lost 8; bases outside the gene matches: 6. The CDR3 spells CASSLGTSGGAWDEQFF. Here the CDR3 DNA reads TGCGCCAGCAGCTTGGGGACTAGCGGGGGGGCATGGGATGAGCAGTTCTTC.

V usage is TRBV6-6 and J usage is TRBJ1-2; 8 bases match TRBD1. J lost 3 bases, V lost 5 bases, and 5 bases had no gene match. This CDR3 is 14 amino acids long. Germline CDR1 is MNHNY and CDR2 is SVGAGI (reference sequence). CDR3: CASSQGQGHYGYTF. Written as DNA, the CDR3 is TGTGCCAGCAGTCAAGGACAGGGACACTATGGCTACACCTTC.

This chain uses TRBV19 with TRBJ2-2; the D is unclear. V gave up 10 bases and J gave up 3 bases, with 9 bases separating them. The germline V gene has CDR1 LNHDA and CDR2 SQIVND (reference sequence). The CDR3 covers 12 residues. CDR3 nucleotides: TGTGCCACCCTTTATTACACCGGGGAGCTGTTTTTT. Its protein is CATLYYTGELFF.

V gene TRBV10-1 combines with J gene TRBJ2-2; 9 bases match TRBD2. Germline loops: CDR1 WNHNN, CDR2 SYGVQD (reference sequence). The V gene end was trimmed by 0 bases and the J gene end by 6 bases; junction bases not matched to a gene: 11. CDR3 size: 18 residues. The CDR3 region has the DNA TGCGCCAGCAGTGAGTCGGGTCTAGCGGGGCTTTCGGCCGGGGAGCTGTTTTTT. Amino acid sequence: CASSESGLAGLSAGELFF.

The chain carries TRBV7-6 and TRBJ2-7; no firm D call. There are 15 residues in the CDR3. Germline loops: CDR1 SGHVS, CDR2 FNYEAQ. The V end lost 0 bases, the J end lost 5 bases, and 14 bases lay between the germline ends. CDR3 DNA sequence: TGTGCCAGCAGCTTAGCCCTGCCTGGGCTCCACGAGCAGTACTTC. It yields the protein CASSLALPGLHEQYF.

Regarding this clone: The sample carries other DNA sequences with the same CDR3. This chain connects TRBV4-1 to TRBJ1-5; D possibly corresponds to TRBD1 (5 bases). The CDR3 has 15 amino acids. Germline V CDR1 and CDR2: MGHRA, YSYEKL. V gave up 0 bases and J gave up 5 bases, with 11 bases separating them. CDR3 region: CASSQDGGGDQPQHF. CDR3 nucleotides: TGCGCCAGCAGCCAAGATGGCGGAGGGGATCAGCCCCAGCATTTT.

This rearrangement joins TRBV5-6 to TRBJ1-4, with a weak D call TRBD1 (6 bases). The V end was cut by 2 bases, the J end by 8 bases, with 10 bases between. The CDR3 is 13 residues long. Germline CDR1 reads SGHDT; CDR2 reads YYEEEE. The CDR3, as DNA: TGTGCCAGCAGCTTCGGAAGGGGGGAAAAACTGTTTTTT. This codes for CASSFGRGEKLFF.

This clone was seen only a few times. This chain links TRBV19 with TRBJ2-3; weak D call: TRBD2 (6 bases). The CDR3 contains 14 residues. V lost 3 bases, J lost 2 bases, and 9 bases lay in between. Looked up from germline, CDR1 is LNHDA and CDR2 is SQIVND (reference sequence). The CDR3 DNA reads as TGTGCCAGTAGTATGCCGGGAGACACAGATACGCAGTATTTT. Translation: CASSMPGDTDTQYF. The variable domain in full, completed from reference TRBV19 and TRBJ2-3, reads DGGITQSPKYLFRKEGQNVTLSCEQNLNHDAMYWYRQDPGQGLRLIYYSQIVNDFQKGDIAEGYSVSREKKESFPLTVTSAQKNPTAFYLCASSMPGDTDTQYFGPGTRLTVL.

The chain joins TRBV15 to TRBJ2-3; D not resolved. Germline CDR1 is LNHNV and CDR2 is YYDKDF (reference sequence). V lost 1 base and J 2 bases, leaving 10 bases between the germline ends. This CDR3 spans 15 amino acids. The CDR3 is CATSRGRLVTDTQYF. DNA of the CDR3: TGTGCCACCAGCAGAGGTCGTCTAGTCACAGATACGCAGTATTTT.

This clone showed up just a few times. V gene TRBV7-3 combines with J gene TRBJ1-1; 7 bases map to TRBD1. V shed 6 bases, J shed 5 bases, and the junction held 9 bases outside the gene matches. The CDR3 runs to 14 residues. The germline gives CDR1 SGHTA, CDR2 FQGTGA. CDR3 residues: CASSQTTGTTEAFF. DNA of the CDR3: TGTGCCAGCAGTCAAACGACAGGGACGACTGAAGCTTTCTTT. Full variable domain (rest looked up from reference TRBV7-3 and TRBJ1-1): GAGVSQTPSNKVTEKGKYVELRCDPISGHTALYWYRQSLGQGPEFLIYFQGTGAADDSGLPNDRFFAVRPEGSVSTLKIQRTERGDSAVYLCASSQTTGTTEAFFGQGTRLTVV.

The chain recombines TRBV19 with TRBJ2-1, with 7 bases aligning to TRBD1. Trimming took 4 bases from V and 0 from J; bases not matched to a gene: 3. This CDR3 has 15 residues. The germline V gene encodes CDR1 LNHDA and CDR2 SQIVND (reference sequence). In DNA, the CDR3 is TGTGCCAGTAGTAGACAGGGTAGCTCCTACAATGAGCAGTTCTTC. This codes for CASSRQGSSYNEQFF.

The rearrangement uses TRBV5-4 and TRBJ2-5; TRBD2 might be the D (5 bases). V shed 5 bases and J shed 2 bases, with 16 bases lying between them. Germline CDR1 SGHNT, CDR2 YYREEE (reference sequence). This CDR3 contains 15 residues. CDR3 in amino acids: CASRESLAPQETQYF. The CDR3 DNA reads as TGTGCCAGCAGGGAGAGTCTAGCACCGCAAGAGACCCAGTACTTC.

The genes are TRBV6-1 and TRBJ1-6, with TRBD1 identical over 8 bases. CDR3 length equals 13 residues. CDR1 is MNHNS and CDR2 is SASEGT in the germline V gene. The V gene end was trimmed by 7 bases and the J gene end by 8 bases; junction bases not matched to a gene: 4. This CDR3 reads CASTRQGYSPLHF. Here the CDR3 DNA reads TGTGCCAGCACCAGACAGGGGTATTCACCCCTCCACTTT.

As DNA, the CDR3 is TGTGCCAGCGTTGCAGTCGGGAGCAATCAGCCCCAGCATTTT. Translation gives CASVAVGSNQPQHF. The chain joins TRBV6-1 to TRBJ1-5; D is uncertain. CDR1 and CDR2 from the germline V gene are MNHNS and SASEGT. The CDR3 covers 14 residues. V was trimmed by 8 bases and J by 1 base, leaving 12 bases between them.

CDR3 in amino acids: CASSFRGSSTDTQYF. The CDR3 coding sequence is TGCGCCAGCAGCTTCAGGGGGTCTAGCACAGATACGCAGTATTTT. The chain employs TRBV5-1 and TRBJ2-3; 7 nucleotides agree with TRBD1. The ends lost 2 bases at V and 0 bases at J; junction bases unmatched: 3. The CDR3 is 15 residues long. Germline-derived CDR1 and CDR2 are SGHRS and YFSETQ. Drawing the rest from reference TRBV5-1 and TRBJ2-3, the complete variable domain is KAGVTQTPRYLIKTRGQQVTLSCSPISGHRSVSWYQQTPGQGLQFLFEYFSETQRNKGNFPGRFSGRQFSNSRSEMNVSTLELGDSALYLCASSFRGSSTDTQYFGPGTRLTVL.

This chain uses TRBV6-5 with TRBJ1-1; D possibly corresponds to TRBD1 (5 bases). The CDR3 sequence is 13 residues long. CDR1 is MNHEY and CDR2 is SVGAGI in the germline V gene. V was trimmed by 5 bases and J by 7 bases, leaving 14 bases between them. CDR3 DNA sequence: TGTGCCAGCAGTCCGGGGGGAGGCGGTGAAGCTTTCTTT. Protein sequence: CASSPGGGGEAFF.

The chain combines TRBV7-9 with TRBJ1-1; D not certain. The germline V and J ends were trimmed by 6 bases and 0 bases, with 8 bases remaining between them. The CDR3 has 13 residues. Germline CDR1 SEHNR, CDR2 FQNEAQ (reference sequence). The CDR3 DNA sequence: TGTGCCAGCAGTTCGAGGATGAACACTGAAGCTTTCTTT. This sequence encodes CASSSRMNTEAFF.

The gene calls are TRBV6-1 and TRBJ2-1, with D unresolved. V dropped 5 bases and J dropped 12 bases, with 17 bases sitting between them. Germline V CDR1 and CDR2: MNHNS, SASEGT. The CDR3 extends over 13 amino acids. The CDR3 is CASSSRPTGGQFF. In DNA, the CDR3 is TGTGCCAGCAGTTCCCGTCCTACCGGTGGGCAGTTCTTC.

This clone was seen a few times. The V call is TRBV6-4, the J call TRBJ2-3, with D unclear. Looked up from germline, CDR1 is MRHNA and CDR2 is SNTAGT. V lost 2 bases and J 0 bases, leaving 9 bases between the germline ends. This CDR3 has 15 amino acids. For the CDR3, the DNA is TGTGCCAGCAGTGACAGCGACGGGAGCACAGATACGCAGTATTTT. Translation: CASSDSDGSTDTQYF.

The gene calls are TRBV7-6 and TRBJ2-5; tentatively, D is TRBD1 (6 bases). This CDR3 region has 18 residues. Between the trimmed V and J ends, which lost 5 bases and 1 base, there was a span of 23 bases. Germline V gene lookup returns CDR1 SGHVS and CDR2 FNYEAQ. CDR3 amino acids: CASSHPTRDTRAQETQYF. CDR3 bases: TGTGCCAGCAGCCACCCAACCCGGGACACGCGCGCCCAAGAGACCCAGTACTTC.

The J gene is TRBJ1-6, the V gene TRBV5-1, with a weak D call TRBD1 (6 bases). The V gene lost 5 bases and the J gene lost 9 bases, with 18 bases spanning the gap. The CDR3 covers 15 residues. Germline loops: CDR1 SGHRS, CDR2 YFSETQ. DNA for the CDR3: TGCGCCAGCAGTCCTTCGGGACAAAAAATTTCACCCCTCCACTTT. It specifies CASSPSGQKISPLHF.

The rearrangement links TRBV28 to TRBJ1-2; 8 positions agree with TRBD1. Trimming at V came to 3 bases and at J to 1 base, leaving 7 bases not matched to a gene. This CDR3 spans 16 amino acids. Germline V gene sequence: CDR1 MDHEN, CDR2 SYDVKM. The CDR3 loop reads CASSLENRGINYGYTF. The CDR3 nucleotides are TGTGCCAGCAGTTTGGAAAACAGGGGGATTAACTATGGCTACACCTTC.

The V and J genes are TRBV6-5 and TRBJ2-7, with D unresolved. Trimming removed 7 bases at V and 6 bases at J, with 10 bases between. CDR3 length: 11 amino acids. Germline CDR1 and CDR2: MNHEY and SVGAGI. The CDR3 here is CASKHTGEQYF. CDR3 in DNA: TGTGCCAGCAAACACACGGGCGAGCAGTACTTC.

This clone was counted a single time. The V call is TRBV5-8, the J call TRBJ2-3, with TRBD2 identical over 10 bases. The CDR3 sequence is 15 residues long. The germline V gene has CDR1 SGHTS and CDR2 YDEGEE. The J segment lost 6 bases and the V segment lost 2 bases, leaving 6 bases of the junction unmatched. CDR3 region: CASSLAGTSADTQYF. CDR3 nucleotides: TGTGCCAGCAGCTTAGCCGGGACTAGCGCCGATACGCAGTATTTT.

The genes are TRBV9 and TRBJ2-1, with TRBD2 matching over 9 bases. V shed 0 bases and J 0 bases; nucleotides not matched to a gene: 10. This CDR3 is 19 amino acids long. The germline V gene encodes CDR1 SGDLS and CDR2 YYNGEE. The CDR3 region is CASSVGSSGGSSSYNEQFF. In DNA form, the CDR3 reads TGTGCCAGCAGCGTAGGTAGTAGCGGGGGAAGCAGCTCCTACAATGAGCAGTTCTTC.